The entry that follows covers one T cell receptor (beta chain) sequence. What it binds is unknown. The sample comes from a study of T cell responses to AZD1222 COVID-19 vaccine. The method was immunoSEQ multiplex PCR; TCRdb's version includes in-frame clones alone and lacks a portion of them. The data hold 100,000 to 140,000 clones, with 87% observed a single time. The J segment lost 9 bases and the V segment lost 0 bases, leaving 10 bases of the junction unmatched. CDR3 length: 17 amino acids. The germline V gene has CDR1 SGHTA and CDR2 FQGTGA. The study's findings and limits: Spike was spanned by vaccine-associated CD4 TCRs, which were dominant at 160-218 and 743-854. Just a handful of AZD1222 recipients were seropositive at baseline. The donor cohort was predominantly white British with a female majority, and clonal diversity may have been underestimated.

This chain links TRBV7-3 with TRBJ2-1, with 11 positions matching TRBD2. The sample in question was peripheral blood, obtained on day 0 of AZD1222 vaccination. The clonotype originates from an adult in good health. CDR3 coding DNA: TGTGCCAGCAGCTTAACAGGGGCAGGGCTAGCGGGAGGTGAGCAGTTCTTC. Amino acid sequence: CASSLTGAGLAGGEQFF.